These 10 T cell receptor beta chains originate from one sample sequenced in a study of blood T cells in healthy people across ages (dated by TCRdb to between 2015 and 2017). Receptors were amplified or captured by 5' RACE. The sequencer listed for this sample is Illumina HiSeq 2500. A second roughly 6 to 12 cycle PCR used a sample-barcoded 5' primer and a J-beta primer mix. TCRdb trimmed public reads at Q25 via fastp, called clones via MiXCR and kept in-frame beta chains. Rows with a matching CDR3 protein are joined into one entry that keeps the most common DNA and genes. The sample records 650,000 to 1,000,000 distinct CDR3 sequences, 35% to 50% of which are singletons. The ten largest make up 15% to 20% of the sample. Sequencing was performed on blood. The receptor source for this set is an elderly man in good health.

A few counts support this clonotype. CDR3 in DNA: TGTGCCAGCAGCCCCACGCGGGGATATGGCTACACCTTC. Amino acid sequence: CASSPTRGYGYTF. The rearrangement joins TRBV7-2 to TRBJ1-2; D gene uncertain. V was clipped by 5 bases and J by 5 bases, with 12 bases between them. This CDR3 contains 13 residues. Germline assignment: CDR1 SGHTA and CDR2 FQGNSA. The whole variable domain, remainder taken from reference TRBV7-2 and TRBJ1-2, is GAGVSQSPSNKVTEKGKDVELRCDPISGHTALYWYRQSLGQGLEFLIYFQGNSAPDKSGLPSDRFSAERTGGSVSTLTIQRTQQEDSAVYLCASSPTRGYGYTFGSGTRLTVV.

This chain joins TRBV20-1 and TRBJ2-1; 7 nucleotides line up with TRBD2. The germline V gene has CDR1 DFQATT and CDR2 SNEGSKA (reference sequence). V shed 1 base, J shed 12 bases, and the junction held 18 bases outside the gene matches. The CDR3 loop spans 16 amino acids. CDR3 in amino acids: CSARVFQGPGEGRQFF. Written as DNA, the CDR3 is TGCAGTGCTAGAGTGTTCCAGGGCCCCGGGGAGGGGCGGCAGTTCTTC.

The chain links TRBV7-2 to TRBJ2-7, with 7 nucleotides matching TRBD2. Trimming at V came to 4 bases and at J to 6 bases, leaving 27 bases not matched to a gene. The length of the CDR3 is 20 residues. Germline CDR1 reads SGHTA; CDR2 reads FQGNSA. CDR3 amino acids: CASSSSGGGRLKGIRSEQYF. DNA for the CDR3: TGTGCCAGCAGCTCCAGCGGTGGCGGGAGATTAAAGGGAATTCGGAGCGAGCAGTACTTC.

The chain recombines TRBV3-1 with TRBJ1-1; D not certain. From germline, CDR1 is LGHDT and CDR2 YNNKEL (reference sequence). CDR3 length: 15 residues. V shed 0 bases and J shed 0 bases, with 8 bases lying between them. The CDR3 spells CASSQEGTMNTEAFF. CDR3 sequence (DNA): TGTGCCAGCAGCCAAGAGGGCACTATGAACACTGAAGCTTTCTTT.

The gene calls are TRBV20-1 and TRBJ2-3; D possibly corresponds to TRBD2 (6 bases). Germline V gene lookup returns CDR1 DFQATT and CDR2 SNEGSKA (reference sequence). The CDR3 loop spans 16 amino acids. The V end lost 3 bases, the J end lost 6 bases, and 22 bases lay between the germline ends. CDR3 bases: TGCAGTGCTAGCCTTCGCGGTAGCATAGGAGGGGATACGCAGTATTTT. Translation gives CSASLRGSIGGDTQYF.

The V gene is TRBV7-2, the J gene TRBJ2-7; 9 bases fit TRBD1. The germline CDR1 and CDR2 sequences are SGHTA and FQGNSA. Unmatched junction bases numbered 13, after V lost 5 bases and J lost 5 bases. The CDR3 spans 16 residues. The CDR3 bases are TGTGCCAGCAGCCTACAGGGGGCGGAGGTTGGGCACGAGCAGTACTTC. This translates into CASSLQGAEVGHEQYF.

CDR3 DNA: TGTGCCTGGAGTAGGACTAGCGGGAACGGCGAGCAGTACTTC. Amino acid sequence: CAWSRTSGNGEQYF. The chain carries TRBV30 and TRBJ2-4; TRBD2 aligns across 12 bases. TRBJ2-7 explains the end of the DNA better; the J call may be wrong. Germline loops: CDR1 GTSNPN, CDR2 SVGIG (reference sequence). This CDR3 region has 14 residues.

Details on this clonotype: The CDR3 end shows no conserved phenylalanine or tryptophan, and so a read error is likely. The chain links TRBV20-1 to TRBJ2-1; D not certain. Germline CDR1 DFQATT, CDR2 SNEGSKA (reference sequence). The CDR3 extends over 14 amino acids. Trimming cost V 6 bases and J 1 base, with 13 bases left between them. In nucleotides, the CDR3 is TGCAGTGCCTGCATCAGGCTATCCTACAATGAGCAGTTCTTA. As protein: CSACIRLSYNEQFL.

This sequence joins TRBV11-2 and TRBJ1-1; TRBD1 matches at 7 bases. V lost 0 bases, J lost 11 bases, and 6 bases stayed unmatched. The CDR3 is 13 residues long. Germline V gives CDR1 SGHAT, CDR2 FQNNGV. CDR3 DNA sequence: TGTGCCAGCAGCTTAGAGCGGACAGGCCCCGCTTTCTTT. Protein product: CASSLERTGPAFF.

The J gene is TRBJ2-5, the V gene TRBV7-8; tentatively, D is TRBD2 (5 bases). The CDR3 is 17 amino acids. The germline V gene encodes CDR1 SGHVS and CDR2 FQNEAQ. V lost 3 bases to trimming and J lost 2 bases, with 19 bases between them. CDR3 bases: TGTGCCAGCAGCTTCCGACCCTCGGGGATTAGACAAGAGACCCAGTACTTC. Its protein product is CASSFRPSGIRQETQYF.